The 6 T cell receptor beta chains presented below share a single source sample, sequenced in a study of CD8 T cells in Susac syndrome. With random hexamers, roughly 0.5 to 1 ug RNA was reverse transcribed. One entry per CDR3 protein results from TCRdb running MiXCR on the immunoSEQ multiplex PCR reads. Here the sample spans about 200,000 distinct CDR3 sequences, 90% to 95% being singletons. Source material: CD4+ T cells from PBMCs. The receptors come from a human donor with Susac syndrome.

The DNA for the CDR3 is TGTGCCAGCTCACCAGGGGTCAGGGGGGATTCACCCCTCCACTTT. Its translation: CASSPGVRGDSPLHF. The J gene is TRBJ1-6, the V gene TRBV18; TRBD1 matches 7 bases. The CDR3 contains 15 residues. Germline V gives CDR1 KGHSH, CDR2 LQKENI. V dropped 2 bases and J dropped 8; count of bases not matched to a gene: 6. Full variable domain (missing parts from reference TRBV18 and TRBJ1-6): NAGVMQNPRHLVRRRGQEARLRCSPMKGHSHVYWYRQLPEEGLKFMVYLQKENIIDESGMPKERFSAEFPKEGPSILRIQQVVRGDSAAYFCASSPGVRGDSPLHFGNGTRLTVT.

The V call is TRBV5-6, the J call TRBJ2-5; perhaps TRBD2 as D (6 bases). V was shortened by 1 base and J by 5 bases, with 15 bases between the two germline ends. Germline loops: CDR1 SGHDT, CDR2 YYEEEE. The CDR3 covers 15 residues. CDR3 region: CASSLWRGSRETQYF. The CDR3 region has the DNA TGTGCCAGCAGCTTGTGGAGGGGATCTAGGGAGACCCAGTACTTC.

This chain joins TRBV20-1 and TRBJ2-3; 11 nucleotides agree with TRBD2. Per the germline V gene, CDR1 is DFQATT and CDR2 is SNEGSKA (reference sequence). The junction had 2 bases not matched to a gene; V was cut back by 1 base and J by 2 bases. The CDR3 runs 15 residues. The CDR3 DNA follows: TGCAGTGCTAGAGTTAGCGGGAGGGCCACAGATACGCAGTATTTT. Protein sequence: CSARVSGRATDTQYF.

The CDR3 spells CASSLDPPPPGRAFF. In DNA, the CDR3 is TGCGCCAGCAGCTTGGATCCTCCTCCTCCCGGGCGAGCTTTCTTT. The V and J genes are TRBV5-1 and TRBJ1-1; D is uncertain. Germline assignment: CDR1 SGHRS and CDR2 YFSETQ. There are 15 residues in the CDR3. V lost 0 bases and J lost 10, with 19 bases in between. Full variable domain (outside the CDR3, taken from reference TRBV5-1 and TRBJ1-1): KAGVTQTPRYLIKTRGQQVTLSCSPISGHRSVSWYQQTPGQGLQFLFEYFSETQRNKGNFPGRFSGRQFSNSRSEMNVSTLELGDSALYLCASSLDPPPPGRAFFGQGTRLTVV.

This chain connects TRBV20-1 to TRBJ2-5; TRBD2 matches at 14 bases. The V gene's germline CDR1 is DFQATT and CDR2 SNEGSKA (reference sequence). CDR3 length equals 16 residues. V shed 5 bases and J 2 bases; nucleotides not matched to a gene: 7. CDR3 coding DNA: TGCAGTGCTCGGACTAGCGGGGGGAGCGCTCAAGAGACCCAGTACTTC. This encodes CSARTSGGSAQETQYF.

The chain carries TRBV6-5 and TRBJ1-1, with D uncertain. The V end was cut by 3 bases, the J end by 0 bases, with 11 bases between. This CDR3 has 15 residues. Germline V gene sequence: CDR1 MNHEY, CDR2 SVGAGI. This chain's CDR3 is CASSYSGNMNTEAFF. CDR3 nucleotide sequence: TGTGCCAGCAGTTATTCAGGAAACATGAACACTGAAGCTTTCTTT.